This T cell receptor beta chain derives from a study of T cell responses to AZD1222 COVID-19 vaccine. Findings and caveats of the study: A mostly white British donor set with more females was recruited, and clonal diversity was possibly underestimated.

In the case of this clone: Its antigen is not known.

Sequencing used immunoSEQ multiplex PCR; TCRdb keeps in-frame clones, though not all of them. Seen here are under 150,000 clones, around 83% observed once, and the top ten hold about 27%. This receptor was taken from an adult who received the AZD1222 COVID-19 vaccine. The input for sequencing was peripheral blood, taken 28 days after the second AZD1222 dose.

CDR3 residues: CASSLVLGAEDTQYF. The CDR3 DNA reads as TGCGCCAGCAGCTTGGTACTGGGGGCGGAAGATACGCAGTATTTT. The J gene is TRBJ2-3, the V gene TRBV5-1; D possibly corresponds to TRBD1 (6 bases). CDR1 is SGHRS and CDR2 is YFSETQ in the germline V gene. V lost 0 bases and J lost 5, with 13 bases in between. This CDR3 has 15 amino acids.